This TCR beta chain was recorded in a study of blood T cell repertoires in COVID-19. At the level of the study: Some COVID-19 samples were acute and others convalescent; all came from the United States, Italy and Spain. Sources were T cells, B-cell-depleted T cells, or PBMCs; the material itself was cDNA or gDNA.

Only a few counts were recorded for this clone. Authors' analysis steps: Nucleated cell number was recorded as an estimate derived from reference gene primer amplification. The table came from immunoSEQ multiplex PCR; TCRdb's copy has only in-frame clones and leaves some out. The V and J calls and clone size are taken from that table; D and trimming were inferred from the DNA. The sample records 250,000 or so clones, around 90% being singletons. The CDR3 consists of 16 residues. V dropped 4 bases and J dropped 5; count of bases not matched to a gene: 9. Germline CDR1 reads LNHDA; CDR2 reads SQIVND (reference sequence). Those enrolled in Seattle joined during active infection and were followed longitudinally afterward.

Sequencing was performed on peripheral blood. The sequence was collected from a woman aged 60-75 years with COVID-19, enrolled during active disease. The V call is TRBV19, the J call TRBJ1-5, with 9 bases matching TRBD1. Here the CDR3 DNA reads TGTGCCAGTAGTAAAACACAGGGGGCGGGTTATCAGCCCCAGCATTTT. This translates into CASSKTQGAGYQPQHF.